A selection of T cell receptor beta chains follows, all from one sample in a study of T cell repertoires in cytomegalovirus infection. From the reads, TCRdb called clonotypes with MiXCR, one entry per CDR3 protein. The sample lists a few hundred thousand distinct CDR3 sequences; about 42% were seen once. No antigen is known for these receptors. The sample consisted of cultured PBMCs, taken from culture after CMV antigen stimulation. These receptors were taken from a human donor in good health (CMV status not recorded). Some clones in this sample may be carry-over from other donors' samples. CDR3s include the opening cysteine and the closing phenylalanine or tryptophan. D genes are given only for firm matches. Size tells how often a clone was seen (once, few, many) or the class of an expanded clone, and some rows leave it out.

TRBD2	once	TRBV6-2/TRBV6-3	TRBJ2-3	CASSRGLGTDTQYF	TGTGCCAGCAGTAGGGGACTAGGAACAGATACGCAGTATTTT
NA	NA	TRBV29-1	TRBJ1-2	CSVNNYGYTF	TGCAGCGTAAATAACTATGGCTACACCTTC
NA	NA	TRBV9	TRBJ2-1	CASSTRTVDEQFF	TGTGCCAGCAGCACACGGACGGTCGATGAGCAGTTCTTC
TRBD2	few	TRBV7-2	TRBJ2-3	CASSLFLSGRLDTQYF	TGTGCCAGCAGCTTATTCCTGAGCGGGAGATTAGATACGCAGTATTTT
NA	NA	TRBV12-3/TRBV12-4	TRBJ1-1	CASGYRDDTEAFF	TGTGCCAGCGGGTACAGGGATGACACTGAAGCTTTCTTT
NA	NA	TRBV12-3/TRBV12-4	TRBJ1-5	CASSLAGSSDLNQPQHF	TGTGCCAGCAGTTTAGCCGGCTCATCCGATCTCAATCAGCCCCAGCATTTT
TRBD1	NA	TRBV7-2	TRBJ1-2	CASSRSPGQGAEWGYTF	TGTGCCAGCAGCAGAAGCCCGGGACAGGGGGCGGAATGGGGCTACACCTTC
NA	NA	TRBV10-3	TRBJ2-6	CAISAETRIGGSGANVLTF	TGTGCCATCAGTGCCGAGACAAGGATTGGGGGATCTGGGGCCAACGTCCTGACTTTC
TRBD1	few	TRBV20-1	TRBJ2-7	CSAVGQGPYEQYF	TGCAGTGCGGTCGGACAGGGCCCCTACGAGCAGTACTTC
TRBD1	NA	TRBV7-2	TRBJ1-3	CASSRWGQGGNTIYF	TGTGCCAGCAGCAGATGGGGACAGGGAGGAAACACCATATATTTT